This T cell receptor (beta chain) was observed in a study of shared clonotypes between healthy human individuals. As to this clone: Its specificity is not known.

Study-level findings and limits: Clonotype sharing among the donors was expected to vary with sequencing depth.

Input per replicate PCR of unsorted PBMC was roughly 290 ng DNA, corresponding to roughly 28,000 T cell genomes. Sequencing was performed on unsorted PBMC DNA using ten immunoSEQ deep assay plates. Libraries were prepared by immunoSEQ multiplex PCR; TCRdb keeps only in-frame clonotypes and omits some of them. The table includes about 500,000 clones, approximately 80% detected once. The unsorted samples took about 90 million PBMCs to get genomic DNA. The sample consisted of PBMCs. The sequence was obtained from a woman in her 40s in good health. Some clones in this sample may be carry-over from other donors' samples.

Written as DNA, the CDR3 is TGTGCCAGCTCACCACCTAGACTCTCTGGGGCCAACGTCCTGACTTTC. Encoded protein: CASSPPRLSGANVLTF. The J gene is TRBJ2-6, the V gene TRBV18; D unresolved. The CDR3 spans 16 residues. Per the germline V gene, CDR1 is KGHSH and CDR2 is LQKENI. The V end was cut by 0 bases, the J end by 0 bases, with 6 bases between.